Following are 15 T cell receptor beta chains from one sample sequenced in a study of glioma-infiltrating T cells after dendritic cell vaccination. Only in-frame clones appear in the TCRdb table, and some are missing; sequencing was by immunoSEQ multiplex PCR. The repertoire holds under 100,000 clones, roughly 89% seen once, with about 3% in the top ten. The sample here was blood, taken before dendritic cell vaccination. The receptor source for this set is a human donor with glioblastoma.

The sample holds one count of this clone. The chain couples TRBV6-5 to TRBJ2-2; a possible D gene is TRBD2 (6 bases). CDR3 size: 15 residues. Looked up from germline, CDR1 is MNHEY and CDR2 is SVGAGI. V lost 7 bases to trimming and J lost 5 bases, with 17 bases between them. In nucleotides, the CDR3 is TGTGCCAGCACCCCCGGAGGACTACAAACCGGGGAGCTGTTTTTT. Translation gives CASTPGGLQTGELFF.

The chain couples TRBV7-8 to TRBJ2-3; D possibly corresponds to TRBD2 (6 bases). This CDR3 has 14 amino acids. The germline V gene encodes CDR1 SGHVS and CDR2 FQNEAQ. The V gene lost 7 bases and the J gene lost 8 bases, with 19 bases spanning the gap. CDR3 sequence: CASTRDSTFGTQYF. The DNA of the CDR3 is TGTGCCAGCACCCGGGACTCAACCTTTGGTACGCAGTATTTT.

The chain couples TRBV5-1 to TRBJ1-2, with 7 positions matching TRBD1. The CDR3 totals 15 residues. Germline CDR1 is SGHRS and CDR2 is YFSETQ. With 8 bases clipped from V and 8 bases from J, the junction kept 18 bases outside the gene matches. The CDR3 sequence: CARIQIVGGVNGYTF. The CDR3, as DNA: TGCGCCAGGATCCAGATCGTAGGGGGCGTAAACGGCTACACCTTC.

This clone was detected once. CDR3 sequence reads: CASSEAAAGGDTQYF. DNA for the CDR3: TGTGCCAGCAGTGAAGCGGCAGCGGGAGGAGATACGCAGTATTTT. The genes are TRBV6-1 and TRBJ2-3; 9 bases match TRBD2. The CDR3 length is 15 residues. V was pared by 0 bases and J by 5 bases, with 3 bases of the junction left unmatched. Looked up from germline, CDR1 is MNHNS and CDR2 is SASEGT.

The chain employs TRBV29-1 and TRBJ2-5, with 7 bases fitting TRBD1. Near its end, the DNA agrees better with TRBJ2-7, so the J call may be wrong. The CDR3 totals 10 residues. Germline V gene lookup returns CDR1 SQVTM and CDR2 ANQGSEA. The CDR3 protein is CSVGTAEQYF. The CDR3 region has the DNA TGCAGCGTCGGGACAGCCGAGCAGTACTTC.

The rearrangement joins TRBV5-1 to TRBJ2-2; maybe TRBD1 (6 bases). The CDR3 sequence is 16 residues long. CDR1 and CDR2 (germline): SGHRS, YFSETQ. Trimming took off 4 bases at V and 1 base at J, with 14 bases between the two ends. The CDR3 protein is CASSPKPGQNTGELFF. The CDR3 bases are TGCGCCAGCAGCCCCAAACCGGGACAGAACACCGGGGAGCTGTTTTTT. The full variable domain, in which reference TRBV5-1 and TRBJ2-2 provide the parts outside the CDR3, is KAGVTQTPRYLIKTRGQQVTLSCSPISGHRSVSWYQQTPGQGLQFLFEYFSETQRNKGNFPGRFSGRQFSNSRSEMNVSTLELGDSALYLCASSPKPGQNTGELFFGEGSRLTVL.

The CDR3 here is CASSPERWRERTDTQYF. CDR3 coding DNA: TGTGCCAGCAGCCCGGAGAGGTGGCGGGAACGGACAGATACGCAGTATTTT. V gene TRBV7-8 combines with J gene TRBJ2-3; the D gene is possibly TRBD2 (6 bases). Germline CDR1 SGHVS, CDR2 FQNEAQ. Trimming shortened V by 5 bases and J by 3 bases, and 21 bases separated the two germline ends. The CDR3 is made up of 17 amino acids.

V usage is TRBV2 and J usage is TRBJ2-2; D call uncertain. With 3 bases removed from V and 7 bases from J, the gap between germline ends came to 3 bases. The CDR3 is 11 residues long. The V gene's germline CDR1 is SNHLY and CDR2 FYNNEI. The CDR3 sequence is CASSDHGELFF. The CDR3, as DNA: TGTGCCAGCAGTGATCACGGGGAGCTGTTTTTT.

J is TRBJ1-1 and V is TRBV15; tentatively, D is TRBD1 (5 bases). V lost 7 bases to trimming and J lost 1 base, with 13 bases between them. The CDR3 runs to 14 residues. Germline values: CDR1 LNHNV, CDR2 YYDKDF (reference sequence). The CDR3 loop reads CATTRGAANTEAFF. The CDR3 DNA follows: TGTGCCACCACACGTGGGGCGGCGAACACTGAAGCTTTCTTT.

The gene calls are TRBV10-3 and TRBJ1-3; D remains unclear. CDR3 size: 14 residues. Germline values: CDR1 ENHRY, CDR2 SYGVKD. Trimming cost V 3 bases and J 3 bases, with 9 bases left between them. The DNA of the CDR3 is TGTGCCATCAGTGATGGAGGTGTTGGAAACACCATATATTTT. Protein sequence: CAISDGGVGNTIYF.

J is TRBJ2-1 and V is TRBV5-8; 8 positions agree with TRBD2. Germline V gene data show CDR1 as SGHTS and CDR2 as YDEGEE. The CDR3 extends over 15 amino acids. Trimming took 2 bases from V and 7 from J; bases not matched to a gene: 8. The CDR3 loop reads CASSLGSSGRNEQFF. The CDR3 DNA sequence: TGTGCCAGCAGCTTAGGTTCCAGCGGGAGAAATGAGCAGTTCTTC. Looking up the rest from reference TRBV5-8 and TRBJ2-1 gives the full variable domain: EAGVTQSPTHLIKTRGQQATLRCSPISGHTSVYWYQQALGLGLQFLLWYDEGEERNRGNFPPRFSGRQFPNYSSELNVNALELEDSALYLCASSLGSSGRNEQFFGPGTRLTVL.

In DNA form, the CDR3 reads TGTGCCAGCAGCCCGGAGGGACTAGCGGGGACAGATACGCAGTATTTT. Translated: CASSPEGLAGTDTQYF. The chain is built from TRBV11-3 and TRBJ2-3; the match to TRBD2 covers 13 bases. Losses at the gene ends were 5 bases for V and 3 bases for J; bases not matched to a gene: 5. Germline V gene sequence: CDR1 SGHNT, CDR2 YENEEA. The CDR3 loop spans 16 amino acids. The complete variable domain, with remaining parts taken from reference TRBV11-3 and TRBJ2-3, reads EAGVVQSPRYKIIEKKQPVAFWCNPISGHNTLYWYLQNLGQGPELLIRYENEEAVDDSQLPKDRFSAERLKGVDSTLKIQPAELGDSAVYLCASSPEGLAGTDTQYFGPGTRLTVL.

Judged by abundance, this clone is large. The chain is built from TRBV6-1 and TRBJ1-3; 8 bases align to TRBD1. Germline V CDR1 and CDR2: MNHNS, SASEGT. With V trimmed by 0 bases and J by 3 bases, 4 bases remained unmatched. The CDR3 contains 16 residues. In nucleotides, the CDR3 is TGTGCCAGCAGTGAAGCGCACGGGACAGGTGGAAACACCATATATTTT. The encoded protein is CASSEAHGTGGNTIYF.

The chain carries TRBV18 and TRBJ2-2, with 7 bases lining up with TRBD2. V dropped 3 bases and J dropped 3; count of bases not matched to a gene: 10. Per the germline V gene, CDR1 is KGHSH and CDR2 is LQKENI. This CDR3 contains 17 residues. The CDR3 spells CASSPPPSGMYTGELFF. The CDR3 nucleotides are TGTGCCAGCTCACCTCCGCCTAGCGGAATGTACACCGGGGAGCTGTTTTTT.

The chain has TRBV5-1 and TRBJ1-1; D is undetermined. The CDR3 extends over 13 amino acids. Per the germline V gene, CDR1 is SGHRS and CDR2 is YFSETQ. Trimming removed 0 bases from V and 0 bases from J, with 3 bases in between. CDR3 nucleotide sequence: TGCGCCAGCAGCTTGGTCGTGAACACTGAAGCTTTCTTT. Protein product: CASSLVVNTEAFF.